A few counts support the clone carrying this T cell receptor (beta chain). The investigators amplified TCR beta CDR3 regions from RNA transcripts. In the first-round RT-PCR of the TCR CDR3, the HTBI primer set was used. TCRdb reprocessed the multiplex PCR reads via MiXCR and lists one record per CDR3 protein. The table has roughly 550,000 distinct CDR3 sequences, around 16% seen once; the top ten hold 25% to 35%. The data stem from a study of T cells in Graves' hyperthyroidism and ophthalmopathy. The CDR3 has 15 amino acids. Germline V CDR1 and CDR2: MDHEN, SYDVKM. Trimming took off 3 bases at V and 7 bases at J, with 15 bases between the two ends.

The source of this sequence is a woman aged 25 to 39 with Graves' ophthalmopathy. The specimen sequenced was blood. The chain has TRBV28 and TRBJ2-2; D gene uncertain. CDR3 residues: CASSFPLPEGGELFF. CDR3 in DNA: TGTGCCAGCAGTTTCCCCCTTCCCGAAGGCGGGGAGCTGTTTTTT.